This T cell receptor (beta chain) was retrieved from a study of blood T cells in healthy people across ages. The donors, aged about 6 to 100, were healthy Caucasians from Russia. The sample, approximately 10 milliliters of peripheral blood, was drawn from each donor. J lost 13 bases, V lost 3 bases, and 1 base had no gene match. The V gene's germline CDR1 is LGHDT and CDR2 YNNKEL (reference sequence). There are 11 residues in the CDR3. A second PCR of 7 to 11 cycles used a sample-barcoded 5' primer and a J-beta primer mix. TCRdb reanalysed the 5' RACE reads using MiXCR and keeps one entry per CDR3 protein. The sample records about 580,000 distinct CDR3 sequences, roughly 48% being singletons.

The sequence came from an elderly man in good health. The J gene is TRBJ2-1, the V gene TRBV3-1, with 9 bases lining up with TRBD1. The material sequenced was blood. CDR3: CASSQTGGQFF. The CDR3 coding sequence is TGTGCCAGCAGCCAGACAGGGGGTCAGTTCTTC.